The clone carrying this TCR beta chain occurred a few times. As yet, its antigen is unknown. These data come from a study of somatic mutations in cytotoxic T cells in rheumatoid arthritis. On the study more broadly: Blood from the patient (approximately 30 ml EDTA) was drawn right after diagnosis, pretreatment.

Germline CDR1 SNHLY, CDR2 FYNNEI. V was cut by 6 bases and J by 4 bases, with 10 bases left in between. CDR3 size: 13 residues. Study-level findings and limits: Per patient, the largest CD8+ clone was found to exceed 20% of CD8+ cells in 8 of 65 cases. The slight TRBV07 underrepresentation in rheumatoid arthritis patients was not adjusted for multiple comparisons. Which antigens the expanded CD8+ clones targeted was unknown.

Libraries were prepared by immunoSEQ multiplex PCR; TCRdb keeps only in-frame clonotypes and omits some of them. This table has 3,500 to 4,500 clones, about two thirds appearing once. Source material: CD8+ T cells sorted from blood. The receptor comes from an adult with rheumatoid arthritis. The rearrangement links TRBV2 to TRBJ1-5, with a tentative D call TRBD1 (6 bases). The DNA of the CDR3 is TGTGCCAGCAGCCGTACAGGGAATCAGCCCCAGCATTTT. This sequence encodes CASSRTGNQPQHF. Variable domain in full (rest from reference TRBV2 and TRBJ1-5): EPEVTQTPSHQVTQMGQEVILRCVPISNHLYFYWYRQILGQKVEFLVSFYNNEISEKSEIFDDQFSVERPDGSNFTLKIRSTKLEDSAMYFCASSRTGNQPQHFGDGTRLSIL.